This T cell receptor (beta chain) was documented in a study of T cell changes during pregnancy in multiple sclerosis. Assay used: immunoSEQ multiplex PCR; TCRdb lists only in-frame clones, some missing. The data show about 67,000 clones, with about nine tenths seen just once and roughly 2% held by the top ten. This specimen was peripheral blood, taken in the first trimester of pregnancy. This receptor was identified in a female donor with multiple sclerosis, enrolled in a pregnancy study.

This CDR3 reads CASSRQPSNYGYTF. Here the CDR3 DNA reads TGTGCCAGCAGTCGACAGCCGTCTAACTATGGCTACACCTTC. V usage is TRBV6-5 and J usage is TRBJ1-2, with D tentatively TRBD1 (5 bases). V was cut by 5 bases and J by 0 bases, with 10 bases left in between. Per the germline V gene, CDR1 is MNHEY and CDR2 is SVGAGI. The CDR3 sequence is 14 residues long.